A selection of T cell receptor beta chains follows, all from one sample in a study of T cell responses to AZD1222 COVID-19 vaccine. Clones were read by immunoSEQ multiplex PCR, and TCRdb kept only the in-frame ones, dropping some. The repertoire holds fewer than 45,000 clones, 85% to 90% seen once, with roughly 7% in the top ten. Sequencing used peripheral blood, obtained on day 0 of AZD1222 vaccination. Receptors originate from an adult in good health. The conserved cysteine and the conserved F or W are not part of the CDR3 here. The D gene is left open where the match is weak.

TRBD2 TRBV5-6 ASSTTSGSGRDTQY
. TRBV6-1 ASSELGATEAF
TRBD1 TRBV18 ASSPRRGTDQSAQH
TRBD2 TRBV24-1 ATSDTGTSGRDEQF
. TRBV6-5 ASTTRTDTQY
. TRBV6-5 ASSSLGNTEAF
. TRBV4-2 ASSRTGNTGELF
. TRBV19 ASSPRGVSGVYYEQY
. TRBV5-1 ASSPSARWGKNYEQY
TRBD2 TRBV6-5 ASTRGTSGVYEQY
. TRBV9 ASSVGAGPYEQY
. TRBV28 ASSPHPGTSTYGYT
TRBD2 TRBV28 ASSTPSGKGHEQY
TRBD1 TRBV5-1 ASSSQGTANTEAF
. TRBV3-1/TRBV3-2 ASSQDWGFYEQY
. TRBV18 ASSPGEGAGYEQY
. TRBV7-2 ASSLPAGSTDTQY
. TRBV28 ASSLGGGNYEQY
. TRBV9 ASSVVEGETQY
TRBD1 TRBV6-5 ASRGGQEVQPQH
TRBD1 TRBV5-5 ASSDGQGAWNSPLH
TRBD1 TRBV28 ASRTGANYGYT